This note documents a single T cell receptor beta chain sequence. Its specificity is not known. This specimen comes from a study of T cells after yellow fever vaccination. Whole-study results and caveats: Peak timing came faster in the weaker secondary response, day 5 versus 15. One caveat is that FACS-sorted repertoires could contain abundant clonotypes contaminating from the bulk population. Overlap between CD4 and CD8 compartments was detected for a small share of clonotypes. Most primary-vaccination clones recurred post-booster (under 98% CD4, roughly 87% CD8).

The CDR3 contains 11 residues. V gave up 6 bases and J gave up 3 bases, with 5 bases separating them. Germline V gene data show CDR1 as SNHLY and CDR2 as FYNNEI. TCRdb re-derived calls from the 5' RACE reads in MiXCR, one entry per CDR3 protein. The data hold a few hundred thousand distinct CDR3 sequences, with 9.5% to 15% observed a single time. The source of this sequence is a young man who received the YFV17D yellow fever vaccine. This rearrangement joins TRBV2 to TRBJ2-5; D is uncertain. This material consisted of CD4+ T cells sorted from PBMCs, taken 15 days after the yellow fever booster vaccination. CDR3 bases: TGTGCCAGCAGGCCGGAAGAGACCCAGTACTTC. Amino acid sequence: CASRPEETQYF.